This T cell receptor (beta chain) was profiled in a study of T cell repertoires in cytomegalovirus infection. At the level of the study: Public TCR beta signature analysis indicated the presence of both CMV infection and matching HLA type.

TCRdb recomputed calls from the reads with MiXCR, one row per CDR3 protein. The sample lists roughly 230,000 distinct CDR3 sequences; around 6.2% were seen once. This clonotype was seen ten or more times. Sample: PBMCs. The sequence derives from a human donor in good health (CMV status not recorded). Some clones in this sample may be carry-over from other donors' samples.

CDR3 loop: CASSLAQAVEAFF. The DNA for the CDR3 is TGTGCCAGCAGCTTAGCGCAGGCAGTCGAAGCTTTCTTT. This sequence joins TRBV7-2 and TRBJ1-1; D call uncertain. This CDR3 is built from 13 residues. Germline values: CDR1 SGHTA, CDR2 FQGNSA. V was shortened by 0 bases and J by 8 bases, with 10 bases between the two germline ends. Using reference TRBV7-2 and TRBJ1-1 for the parts outside the CDR3, the full variable domain is GAGVSQSPSNKVTEKGKDVELRCDPISGHTALYWYRQSLGQGLEFLIYFQGNSAPDKSGLPSDRFSAERTGGSVSTLTIQRTQQEDSAVYLCASSLAQAVEAFFGQGTRLTVV.